This TCR beta chain is drawn from a study of blood T cell repertoires in COVID-19. Study-level background: Spain, Italy and the United States supplied samples that represented acute and convalescent COVID-19.

The CDR3 length is 15 residues. The germline CDR1 and CDR2 sequences are SGHTA and FQGNSA. V lost 5 bases to trimming and J lost 3 bases, with 15 bases between them. This clone showed up just once. In the source study's methods: Cell counts per sample came from amplifying reference gene primers. Profiled with immunoSEQ multiplex PCR; TCRdb holds only in-frame clones, not every one. Clone size and V and J calls were adopted from that table, with D and trimming inferred from the DNA. The table lists around 130,000 clones, almost 85% of them singletons, with 9.5% to 15% in the top ten. The sequencing sample was made of peripheral blood. This clonotype was sampled from a human donor in a cohort sampled during active COVID-19. The chain employs TRBV7-2 and TRBJ2-3; maybe TRBD1 (6 bases). The CDR3 bases are TGTGCCAGCAGCCCGACCTCAGGGGTTACAGATACGCAGTATTTT. This encodes CASSPTSGVTDTQYF.